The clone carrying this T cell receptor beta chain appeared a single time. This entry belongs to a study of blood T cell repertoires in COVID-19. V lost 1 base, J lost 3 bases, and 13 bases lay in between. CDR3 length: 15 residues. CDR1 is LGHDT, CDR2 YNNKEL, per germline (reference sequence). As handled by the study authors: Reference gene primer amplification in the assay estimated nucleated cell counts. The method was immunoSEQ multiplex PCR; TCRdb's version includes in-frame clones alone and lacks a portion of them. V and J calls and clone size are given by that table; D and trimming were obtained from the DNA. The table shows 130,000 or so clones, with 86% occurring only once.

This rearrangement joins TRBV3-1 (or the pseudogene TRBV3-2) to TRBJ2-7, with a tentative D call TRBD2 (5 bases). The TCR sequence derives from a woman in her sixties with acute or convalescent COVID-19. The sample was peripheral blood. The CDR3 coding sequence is TGTGCCAGCAGCCAAGTCGCGACTATGGGCTACGAGCAGTACTTC. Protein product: CASSQVATMGYEQYF.